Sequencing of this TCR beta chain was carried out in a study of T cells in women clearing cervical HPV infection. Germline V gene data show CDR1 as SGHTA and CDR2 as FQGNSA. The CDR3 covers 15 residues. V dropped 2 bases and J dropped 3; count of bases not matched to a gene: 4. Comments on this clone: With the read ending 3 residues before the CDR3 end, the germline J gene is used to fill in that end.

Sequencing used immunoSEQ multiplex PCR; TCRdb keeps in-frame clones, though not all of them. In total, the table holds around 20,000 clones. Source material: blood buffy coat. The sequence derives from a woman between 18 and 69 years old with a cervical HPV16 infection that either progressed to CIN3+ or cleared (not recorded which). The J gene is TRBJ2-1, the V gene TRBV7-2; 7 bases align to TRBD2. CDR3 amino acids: CASSLPLAVYNEQFF. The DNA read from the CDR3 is TGTGCCAGCAGCTTACCTCTAGCGGTCTACAATGAG.